This T cell receptor (beta chain) was observed in a study of T cell changes during pregnancy in multiple sclerosis. V gave up 0 bases and J gave up 6 bases, with 14 bases separating them. The length of the CDR3 is 14 residues. Germline CDR1 GTSNPN, CDR2 SVGIG (reference sequence). This clone has more than one count but fewer than ten. The data were produced by immunoSEQ multiplex PCR, yet TCRdb's version contains in-frame clones alone and is incomplete. Of approximately 46,000 clones in the sample, about 93% were seen once. This TCR was recovered from a female donor with multiple sclerosis, enrolled in a pregnancy study. The chain links TRBV30 to TRBJ1-1; possibly TRBD1 for D (5 bases). Here the sequenced sample was CD4+ T cells from peripheral blood mononuclear cells, taken after pregnancy. Here the CDR3 DNA reads TGTGCCTGGAGTGTAAGGATGGGGGGAGCTGAAGCTTTCTTT. Translated: CAWSVRMGGAEAFF.